The next 2 T cell receptor beta chains were all read from a single sample in a study of blood T cell repertoires in COVID-19. Only in-frame clones appear in the TCRdb table, and some are missing; sequencing was by immunoSEQ multiplex PCR. Among 360,000 or so clones listed, roughly 87% were seen once. The sequenced sample consisted of PBMCs or T cells enriched from blood (not recorded which). The receptor set was obtained from a woman in her 30s who had recovered from COVID-19.

J is TRBJ1-5 and V is TRBV4-2; no clear D. The germline CDR1 and CDR2 sequences are LGHNA and YNFKEQ. This CDR3 spans 14 amino acids. The V gene lost 0 bases and the J gene lost 1 base, with 4 bases spanning the gap. As DNA, the CDR3 is TGTGCCAGCAGCCAAGACTTAAGCAATCAGCCCCAGCATTTT. Protein: CASSQDLSNQPQHF.

The chain combines TRBV25-1 with TRBJ2-1; 7 nucleotides line up with TRBD1. The V and J ends lost 6 bases and 5 bases, in that order; junction bases with no gene match: 7. The germline gives CDR1 MGHDK, CDR2 SYGVNS. CDR3 length: 14 residues. The CDR3 protein is CASSWGQPNNEQFF. The DNA of the CDR3 is TGTGCCAGCAGCTGGGGACAGCCTAACAATGAGCAGTTCTTC.